The source of this T cell receptor (beta chain) is a study of blood T cell repertoires in COVID-19. Whole-study context: Collection of acute and convalescent COVID-19 samples took place in the United States, Italy and Spain.

Data came from immunoSEQ multiplex PCR; TCRdb stores just in-frame clones and leaves some out. Among about 200,000 clones listed, about 85% were seen once. One Seattle source followed patients from active infection through their disease course. The source of this sequence is a man aged 60 to 69 with COVID-19, enrolled during active disease. Sequencing input: peripheral blood.

CDR3 amino acids: CASSRYRGYQPQHF. The CDR3 region has the DNA TGTGCCAGCAGTCGGTATAGGGGTTATCAGCCCCAGCATTTT. The chain couples TRBV27 to TRBJ1-5, with D possibly matching TRBD1 (5 bases). The V and J ends lost 5 bases and 5 bases respectively, with 13 bases between them. The CDR3 covers 14 residues. Per the germline V gene, CDR1 is MNHEY and CDR2 is SMNVEV (reference sequence).